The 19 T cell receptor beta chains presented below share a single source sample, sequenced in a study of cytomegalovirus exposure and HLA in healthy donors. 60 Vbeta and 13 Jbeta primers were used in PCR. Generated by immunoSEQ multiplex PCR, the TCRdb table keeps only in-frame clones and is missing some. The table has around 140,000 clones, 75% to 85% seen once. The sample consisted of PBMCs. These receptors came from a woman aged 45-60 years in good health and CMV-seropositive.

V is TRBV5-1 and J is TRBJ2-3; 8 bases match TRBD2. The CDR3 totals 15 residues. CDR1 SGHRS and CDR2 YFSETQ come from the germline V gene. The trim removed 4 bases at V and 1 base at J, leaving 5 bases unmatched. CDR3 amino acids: CASSILAGGTDTQYF. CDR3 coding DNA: TGCGCCAGCAGCATTCTAGCGGGTGGCACAGATACGCAGTATTTT.

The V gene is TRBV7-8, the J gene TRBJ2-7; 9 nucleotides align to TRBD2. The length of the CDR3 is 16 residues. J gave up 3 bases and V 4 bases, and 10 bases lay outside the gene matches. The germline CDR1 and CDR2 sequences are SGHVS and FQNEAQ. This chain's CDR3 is CASSSKLAGVVYEQYF. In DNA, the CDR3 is TGTGCCAGCAGCTCCAAGTTAGCGGGAGTTGTCTACGAGCAGTACTTC.

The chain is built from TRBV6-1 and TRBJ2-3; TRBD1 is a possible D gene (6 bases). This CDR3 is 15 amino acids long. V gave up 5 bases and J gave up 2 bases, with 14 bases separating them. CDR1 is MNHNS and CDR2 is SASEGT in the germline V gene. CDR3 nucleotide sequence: TGTGCCAGCAGTCCCTGGACAGTCCTCACAGATACGCAGTATTTT. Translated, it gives CASSPWTVLTDTQYF.

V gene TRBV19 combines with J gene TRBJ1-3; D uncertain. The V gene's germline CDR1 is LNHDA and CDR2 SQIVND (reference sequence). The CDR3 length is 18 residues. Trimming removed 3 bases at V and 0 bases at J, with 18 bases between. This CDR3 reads CASSINLPVWSSGNTIYF. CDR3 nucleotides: TGTGCCAGTAGTATCAACCTCCCTGTCTGGAGCTCTGGAAACACCATATATTTT.

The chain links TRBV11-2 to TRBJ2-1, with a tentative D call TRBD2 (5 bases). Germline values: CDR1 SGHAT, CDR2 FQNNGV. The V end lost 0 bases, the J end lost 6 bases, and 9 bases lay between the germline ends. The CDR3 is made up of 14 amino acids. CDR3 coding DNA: TGTGCCAGCAGCTTAGATGGCGGGCCCAATGAGCAGTTCTTC. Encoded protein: CASSLDGGPNEQFF.

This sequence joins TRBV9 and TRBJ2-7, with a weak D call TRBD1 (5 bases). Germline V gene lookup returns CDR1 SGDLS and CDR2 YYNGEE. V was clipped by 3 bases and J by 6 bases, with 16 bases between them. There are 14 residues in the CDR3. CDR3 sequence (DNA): TGTGCCAGCAGCGCTACAGGAATTTCAGCCGAGCAGTACTTC. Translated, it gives CASSATGISAEQYF.

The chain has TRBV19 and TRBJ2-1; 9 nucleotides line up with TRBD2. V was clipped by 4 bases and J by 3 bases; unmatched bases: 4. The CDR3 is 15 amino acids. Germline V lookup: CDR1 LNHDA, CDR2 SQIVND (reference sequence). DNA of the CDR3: TGTGCCAGTAGTAAATTAGCGGGAGTCTACAATGAGCAGTTCTTC. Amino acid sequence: CASSKLAGVYNEQFF.

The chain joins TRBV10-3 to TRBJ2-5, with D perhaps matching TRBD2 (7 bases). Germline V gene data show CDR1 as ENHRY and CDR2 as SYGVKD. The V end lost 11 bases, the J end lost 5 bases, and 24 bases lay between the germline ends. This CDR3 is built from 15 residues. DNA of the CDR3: TGTGCCTCTTCCGGCGGTGGGGGGGCTCGGGAGACCCAGTACTTC. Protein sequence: CASSGGGGARETQYF.

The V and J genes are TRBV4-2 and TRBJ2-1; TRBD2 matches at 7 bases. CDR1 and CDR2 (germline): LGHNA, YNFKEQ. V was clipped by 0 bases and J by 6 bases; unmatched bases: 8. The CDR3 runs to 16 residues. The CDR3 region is CASSQDLLAPLNEQFF. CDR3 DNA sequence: TGTGCCAGCAGCCAAGATCTACTAGCGCCACTCAATGAGCAGTTCTTC.

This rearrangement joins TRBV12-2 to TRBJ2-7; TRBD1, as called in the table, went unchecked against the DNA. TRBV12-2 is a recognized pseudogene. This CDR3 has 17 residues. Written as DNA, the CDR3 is TGTGCAAGTCGCTCCTTACCCCCCTCGACAGGGCGGGACGAGCAGTACTTC. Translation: CASRSLPPSTGRDEQYF.

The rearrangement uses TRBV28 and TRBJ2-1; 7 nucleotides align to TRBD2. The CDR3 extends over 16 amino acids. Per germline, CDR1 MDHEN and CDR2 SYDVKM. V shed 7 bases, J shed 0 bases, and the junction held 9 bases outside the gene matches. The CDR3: CASTQLGGSSYNEQFF. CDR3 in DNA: TGTGCCAGCACCCAACTGGGGGGGAGCTCCTACAATGAGCAGTTCTTC.

The CDR3 DNA follows: TGTGCCAGCAGCGCGGGGTCGGGACTCGGGAGCGGGGAGCTGTTTTTT. This encodes CASSAGSGLGSGELFF. The genes are TRBV7-8 and TRBJ2-2, with D possibly matching TRBD2 (6 bases). Germline V lookup: CDR1 SGHVS, CDR2 FQNEAQ. The V gene lost 5 bases and the J gene lost 7 bases, with 20 bases spanning the gap. The CDR3 runs 16 residues.

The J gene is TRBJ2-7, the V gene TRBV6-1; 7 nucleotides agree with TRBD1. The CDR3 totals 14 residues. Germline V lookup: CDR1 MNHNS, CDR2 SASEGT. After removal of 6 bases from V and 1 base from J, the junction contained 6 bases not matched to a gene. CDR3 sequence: CASSVQGTSYEQYF. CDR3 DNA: TGTGCCAGCAGCGTACAGGGGACATCCTACGAGCAGTACTTC.

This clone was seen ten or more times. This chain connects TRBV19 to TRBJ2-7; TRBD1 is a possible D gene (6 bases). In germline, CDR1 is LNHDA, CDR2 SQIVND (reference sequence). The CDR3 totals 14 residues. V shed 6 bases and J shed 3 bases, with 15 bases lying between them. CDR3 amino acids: CASSQGGWSYEQYF. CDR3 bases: TGTGCCAGTAGCCAAGGGGGATGGAGCTACGAGCAGTACTTC.

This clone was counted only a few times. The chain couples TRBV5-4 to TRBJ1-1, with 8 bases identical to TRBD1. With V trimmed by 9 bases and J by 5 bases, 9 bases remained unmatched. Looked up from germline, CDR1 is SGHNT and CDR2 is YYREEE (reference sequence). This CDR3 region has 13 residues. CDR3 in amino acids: CAIEDRETTEAFF. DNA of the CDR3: TGTGCCATTGAGGACAGGGAAACTACTGAAGCTTTCTTT. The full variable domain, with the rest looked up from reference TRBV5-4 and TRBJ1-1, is ETGVTQSPTHLIKTRGQQVTLRCSSQSGHNTVSWYQQALGQGPQFIFQYYREEENGRGNFPPRFSGLQFPNYSSELNVNALELDDSALYLCAIEDRETTEAFFGQGTRLTVV.

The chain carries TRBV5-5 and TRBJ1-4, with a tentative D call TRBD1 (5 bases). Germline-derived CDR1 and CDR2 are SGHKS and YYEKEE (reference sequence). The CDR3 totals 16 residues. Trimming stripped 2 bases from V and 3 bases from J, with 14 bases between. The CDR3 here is CASSLQDRTPNEKLFF. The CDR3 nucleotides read TGTGCCAGCAGCTTACAGGACCGGACGCCTAATGAAAAACTGTTTTTT.

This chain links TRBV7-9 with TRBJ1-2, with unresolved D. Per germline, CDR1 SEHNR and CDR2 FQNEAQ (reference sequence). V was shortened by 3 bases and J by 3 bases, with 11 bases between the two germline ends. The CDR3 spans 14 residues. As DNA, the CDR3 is TGTGCCAGCAGCTTTACGGTCGTGGACTATGGCTACACCTTC. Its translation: CASSFTVVDYGYTF.

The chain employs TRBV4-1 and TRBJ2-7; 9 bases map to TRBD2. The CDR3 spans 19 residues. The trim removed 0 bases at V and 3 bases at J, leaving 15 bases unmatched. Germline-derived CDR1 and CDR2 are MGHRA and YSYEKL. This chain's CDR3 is CASSQEGEGGGARFYEQYF. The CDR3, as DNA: TGCGCCAGCAGCCAAGAAGGTGAGGGCGGGGGGGCCCGTTTCTACGAGCAGTACTTC.

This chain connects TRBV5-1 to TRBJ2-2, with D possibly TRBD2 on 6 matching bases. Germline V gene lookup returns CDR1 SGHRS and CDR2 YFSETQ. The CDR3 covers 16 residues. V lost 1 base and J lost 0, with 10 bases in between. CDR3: CASSLSGVANTGELFF. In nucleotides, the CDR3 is TGCGCCAGCAGCTTGTCGGGAGTAGCGAACACCGGGGAGCTGTTTTTT.